This TCR beta chain was identified during a study of T cells in Graves' hyperthyroidism and ophthalmopathy. Graves' hyperthyroidism was deemed stable given no ophthalmopathy progression within 18 months. RNA transcripts served as the template for amplifying TCR beta CDR3 regions. Carried out on the TCR CDR3, a first-round RT-PCR used the HTBI primer set. Each CDR3 protein gets one entry after TCRdb re-called the multiplex PCR reads with MiXCR. Counted here are approximately 330,000 distinct CDR3 sequences, roughly 21% occurring once; the ten biggest clones make up 50%. General observations from the study: Most clonotypes expanded in thyroid above 0.001 were likewise present in blood.

Trimming took off 9 bases at V and 5 bases at J, with 23 bases between the two ends. The CDR3 runs to 15 residues. Germline V lookup: CDR1 SGHTA, CDR2 FQGTGA. This clonotype was observed a few times. Antigen: not known. This TCR derives from a woman between 50 and 59 years old with Graves' hyperthyroidism. The sequencing sample was made of blood. This chain connects TRBV7-3 to TRBJ2-7; the D gene could be TRBD1 or TRBD2 (5 bases each). The CDR3 spells CASSPRASEGNEQYF. CDR3 nucleotide sequence: TGTGCCAGTAGTCCCCGGGCATCAGAGGGGAACGAGCAGTACTTC.